Presented here are 27 T cell receptor beta chains from one specimen sequenced in a study of blood T cell repertoires in COVID-19. Measured with immunoSEQ multiplex PCR; TCRdb has only the in-frame clones, and not every one. The sample carries tens of thousands of clones, about 80% recorded once. Material for sequencing was peripheral blood. These receptors were collected from a human donor in a cohort sampled during active COVID-19.

The chain recombines TRBV9 with TRBJ2-5; D is unclear. Between the trimmed V and J ends, which lost 0 bases and 7 bases, there was a span of 7 bases. The length of the CDR3 is 12 residues. Germline V gene lookup returns CDR1 SGDLS and CDR2 YYNGEE. CDR3: CASSVDSGTQYF. The CDR3 DNA reads as TGTGCCAGCAGCGTAGATTCGGGGACCCAGTACTTC.

There are a few counts of this clone. The chain uses TRBV2 and TRBJ2-6, with 7 bases fitting TRBD1. This CDR3 contains 17 residues. With 5 bases clipped from V and 2 bases from J, the junction kept 9 bases outside the gene matches. Germline V gives CDR1 SNHLY, CDR2 FYNNEI. CDR3 sequence: CASSTRQGMTGANVLTF. The CDR3 coding sequence is TGTGCCAGCAGTACCCGACAGGGAATGACTGGGGCCAACGTCCTGACTTTC. Full variable domain (outside the CDR3, taken from reference TRBV2 and TRBJ2-6): EPEVTQTPSHQVTQMGQEVILRCVPISNHLYFYWYRQILGQKVEFLVSFYNNEISEKSEIFDDQFSVERPDGSNFTLKIRSTKLEDSAMYFCASSTRQGMTGANVLTFGAGSRLTVL.

The rearrangement links TRBV6-2 or TRBV6-3 to TRBJ2-2; D may be TRBD1 (6 bases). CDR1 and CDR2 (germline): MNHEY, SVGEGT. V was pared by 2 bases and J by 3 bases, with 7 bases between. This CDR3 is 14 amino acids long. The CDR3 nucleotides are TGTGCCAGCAGTTACCACAGGGACACCGGGGAGCTGTTTTTT. Translation: CASSYHRDTGELFF.

The rearrangement uses TRBV24-1 and TRBJ2-2, with 8 bases fitting TRBD1. This CDR3 region has 16 residues. CDR1 KGHDR and CDR2 SFDVKD come from the germline V gene. J lost 4 bases, V lost 5 bases, and 8 bases had no gene match. This CDR3 reads CATSVGGTGGTGELFF. CDR3 nucleotides: TGTGCCACCAGTGTTGGGGGCACAGGGGGCACCGGGGAGCTGTTTTTT.

V usage is TRBV5-1 and J usage is TRBJ2-3, with TRBD2 matching 12 bases. CDR3 size: 15 residues. Germline loops: CDR1 SGHRS, CDR2 YFSETQ. Trimming took 4 bases from V and 2 from J; bases not matched to a gene: 2. CDR3 region: CASSTSGRSTDTQYF. CDR3 in DNA: TGCGCCAGCAGCACTAGCGGGAGGTCCACAGATACGCAGTATTTT.

This clone turned up a few times. In the same sample, other DNA sequences code for this CDR3. The chain couples TRBV7-3 to TRBJ2-1; TRBD2 aligns across 8 bases. The ends lost 3 bases at V and 8 bases at J; junction bases unmatched: 3. The CDR3 loop spans 13 amino acids. From germline, CDR1 is SGHTA and CDR2 FQGTGA. The CDR3 bases are TGTGCCAGCAGCTTGTCGGGAGGGCATGAGCAGTTCTTC. Translating it yields CASSLSGGHEQFF.

The V and J genes are TRBV24-1 and TRBJ2-4, with D maybe TRBD1 (6 bases). There are 15 residues in the CDR3. CDR1 and CDR2 (germline): KGHDR, SFDVKD. V was pared by 4 bases and J by 4 bases, with 13 bases between. CDR3 in amino acids: CATSETGQGKNIQYF. DNA of the CDR3: TGTGCCACCAGTGAGACGGGGCAGGGGAAAAACATTCAGTACTTC.

The rearrangement links TRBV5-4 to TRBJ1-3; 9 bases fit TRBD1. The CDR3 is 15 amino acids. The germline CDR1 and CDR2 sequences are SGHNT and YYREEE (reference sequence). J was trimmed by 8 bases and V by 5 bases; bases with no gene match: 11. Here the CDR3 reads CASSSQTGGGHTIYF. CDR3 sequence (DNA): TGTGCCAGCAGTTCACAGACAGGGGGGGGTCACACCATATATTTT.

The chain carries TRBV4-1 and TRBJ2-4; 8 positions agree with TRBD1. V shed 4 bases and J 0 bases; nucleotides not matched to a gene: 5. The V gene's germline CDR1 is MGHRA and CDR2 YSYEKL. The CDR3 is 16 residues long. This chain's CDR3 is CASSPGQGLAKNIQYF. CDR3 sequence (DNA): TGCGCCAGCAGCCCAGGACAGGGCTTAGCCAAAAACATTCAGTACTTC.

The J gene is TRBJ2-1, the V gene TRBV7-2; D unclear. The germline CDR1 and CDR2 sequences are SGHTA and FQGNSA. The CDR3 is made up of 13 amino acids. V dropped 1 base and J dropped 5 bases, with 6 bases sitting between them. The CDR3 DNA is TGTGCCAGCAGCTTAGACCCTAACAATGAGCAGTTCTTC. Translated, it gives CASSLDPNNEQFF.

The chain uses TRBV5-1 and TRBJ2-2, with D maybe TRBD1 (7 bases). Deletions cut 0 bases from V and 6 bases from J, with 15 bases between. The CDR3 extends over 16 amino acids. Germline CDR1 SGHRS, CDR2 YFSETQ. CDR3: CASSLGHRGGAGELFF. The CDR3 DNA reads as TGCGCCAGCAGCTTGGGACACAGGGGAGGAGCCGGGGAGCTGTTTTTT.

By share of the sample, this clone is medium-sized. CDR3 in amino acids: CASSAGTGTYEQYF. The CDR3 nucleotides read TGCGCCAGCAGCGCCGGGACAGGGACCTACGAGCAGTACTTC. V is TRBV4-1 and J is TRBJ2-7, with 9 bases matching TRBD1. CDR1 and CDR2 from the germline V gene are MGHRA and YSYEKL. This CDR3 has 14 residues. V lost 5 bases and J lost 2; bases outside the gene matches: 4.

The rearrangement joins TRBV28 to TRBJ1-6, with 7 bases matching TRBD1. The V gene's germline CDR1 is MDHEN and CDR2 SYDVKM. The CDR3 is 15 amino acids. Trimming took 5 bases from V and 6 from J; bases not matched to a gene: 7. The CDR3 spells CASSIGDRPNSPLHF. For the CDR3, the DNA is TGTGCCAGCAGTATTGGGGACAGACCTAATTCACCCCTCCACTTT.

This clone was recorded only once. The gene calls are TRBV6-2 or TRBV6-3 and TRBJ1-1; 9 bases agree with TRBD1. With V trimmed by 0 bases and J by 7 bases, 3 bases remained unmatched. CDR3 size: 14 residues. The germline V gene has CDR1 MNHEY and CDR2 SVGEGT. Written as DNA, the CDR3 is TGTGCCAGCAGTTACTCCGGGGACAGGGTTGAAGCTTTCTTT. The encoded protein is CASSYSGDRVEAFF.

By sample fraction, this clone is medium-sized. The chain recombines TRBV3-1 (or the pseudogene TRBV3-2) with TRBJ1-5; 7 positions match TRBD1. CDR1 is LGHDT, CDR2 YNNKEL, per germline (reference sequence). This CDR3 has 18 amino acids. V was pared by 0 bases and J by 5 bases, with 13 bases of the junction left unmatched. CDR3 protein: CASSQDPPETGPDQPQHF. The CDR3 DNA reads as TGTGCCAGCAGCCAAGATCCACCTGAGACAGGGCCGGATCAGCCCCAGCATTTT.

V gene TRBV6-2 or TRBV6-3 combines with J gene TRBJ2-6, with D perhaps TRBD1 (6 bases). Trimming took 2 bases from V and 3 from J, leaving 17 bases between them. Per germline, CDR1 MNHEY and CDR2 SVGEGT. CDR3 length equals 18 residues. CDR3 DNA sequence: TGTGCCAGCAGTTACCTTACAGGGCTGGGGGTTGGGGCCAACGTCCTGACTTTC. Its translation: CASSYLTGLGVGANVLTF.

The V and J genes are TRBV11-3 and TRBJ2-1; D call uncertain. Trimming removed 0 bases at V and 0 bases at J, with 3 bases between. Germline V gene lookup returns CDR1 SGHNT and CDR2 YENEEA. This CDR3 is 14 amino acids long. CDR3 in DNA: TGTGCCAGCAGCTTAGACGGCTCCTACAATGAGCAGTTCTTC. It codes for CASSLDGSYNEQFF.

This chain links TRBV20-1 with TRBJ2-1; perhaps TRBD2 as D (6 bases). V lost 6 bases to trimming and J lost 10 bases, with 13 bases between them. CDR3 size: 11 residues. Germline CDR1 DFQATT, CDR2 SNEGSKA (reference sequence). CDR3 residues: CSAVLAQEQFF. In DNA form, the CDR3 reads TGCAGTGCAGTACTAGCACAAGAGCAGTTCTTC.

The rearrangement joins TRBV3-1 (or the pseudogene TRBV3-2) to TRBJ1-2; D is undetermined. The CDR3 covers 18 residues. Germline V gene sequence: CDR1 LGHDT, CDR2 YNNKEL (reference sequence). Trimming shortened V by 7 bases and J by 8 bases, and 32 bases separated the two germline ends. CDR3 in amino acids: CASTPSYSRAKGGSGYTF. CDR3 bases: TGTGCCAGCACGCCTAGTTACTCTCGGGCCAAGGGAGGAAGCGGCTACACCTTC.

This clone occurred a few times. The chain couples TRBV24-1 to TRBJ2-3; a weak D match, TRBD1 (6 bases). V gave up 7 bases and J gave up 1 base, with 11 bases separating them. CDR1 KGHDR and CDR2 SFDVKD come from the germline V gene. CDR3 length: 14 amino acids. The CDR3 here is CATSEDSRTDTQYF. CDR3 coding DNA: TGTGCCACCAGCGAGGACAGCCGCACAGATACGCAGTATTTT.

The chain is built from TRBV7-2 and TRBJ2-7; 9 bases fit TRBD1. V was pared by 4 bases and J by 6 bases, with 4 bases of the junction left unmatched. This CDR3 contains 13 residues. The V gene's germline CDR1 is SGHTA and CDR2 FQGNSA. Here the CDR3 reads CASSSQDRGEQYF. For the CDR3, the DNA is TGTGCCAGCAGCTCTCAGGACAGGGGCGAGCAGTACTTC.

The V and J genes are TRBV5-1 and TRBJ2-3; TRBD2 matches 13 bases. The CDR3 has 19 residues. Per germline, CDR1 SGHRS and CDR2 YFSETQ. The V gene end was trimmed by 4 bases and the J gene end by 2 bases; junction bases not matched to a gene: 13. This CDR3 reads CASSLTTSGGPLLTDTQYF. The CDR3 coding sequence is TGCGCCAGCAGCCTCACGACTAGCGGGGGGCCGTTACTCACAGATACGCAGTATTTT.

This chain links TRBV24-1 with TRBJ2-3, with 8 bases aligning to TRBD1. J gave up 0 bases and V 3 bases, and 4 bases lay outside the gene matches. CDR1 KGHDR and CDR2 SFDVKD come from the germline V gene. This CDR3 has 16 residues. CDR3 sequence (DNA): TGTGCCACCAGTGATCCCCGACAGGGGAGCACAGATACGCAGTATTTT. Its translation: CATSDPRQGSTDTQYF.

This chain connects TRBV7-9 to TRBJ2-3; weak D call: TRBD1 (5 bases). Trimming left V 4 bases short and J 0 bases short, with 11 bases between. Germline-derived CDR1 and CDR2 are SEHNR and FQNEAQ (reference sequence). The length of the CDR3 is 15 residues. The CDR3 DNA sequence: TGTGCCAGCAGCTCCAGGGCTTCAAGCACAGATACGCAGTATTTT. Residues: CASSSRASSTDTQYF.

V usage is TRBV6-2 or TRBV6-3 and J usage is TRBJ2-3; 9 bases line up with TRBD2. The CDR3 runs to 15 residues. Trimming took 5 bases from V and 0 from J; bases not matched to a gene: 3. Germline values: CDR1 MNHEY, CDR2 SVGEGT. CDR3 sequence reads: CASSTTSGSTDTQYF. The CDR3, as DNA: TGTGCCAGCAGTACGACTAGCGGAAGCACAGATACGCAGTATTTT.

This chain connects TRBV6-6 to TRBJ1-5; tentatively, D is TRBD1 (6 bases). Germline V gives CDR1 MNHNY, CDR2 SVGAGI (reference sequence). Trimming stripped 0 bases from V and 3 bases from J, with 9 bases between. The CDR3 is 15 amino acids. This CDR3 reads CASSYSNRDNQPQHF. The CDR3 DNA follows: TGTGCCAGCAGTTACTCTAACAGGGACAATCAGCCCCAGCATTTT.

The chain is built from TRBV6-5 and TRBJ2-5; the match to TRBD1 covers 10 bases. Germline V CDR1 and CDR2: MNHEY, SVGAGI. The CDR3 runs to 14 residues. V shed 4 bases and J 9 bases; nucleotides not matched to a gene: 8. This CDR3 is CASSSPPTGGSQYF. The CDR3 DNA follows: TGTGCCAGCAGTTCCCCCCCGACAGGGGGCTCCCAGTACTTC.